This T cell receptor beta chain was recorded in a study of CD8 T cells in Susac syndrome. Random-hexamer reverse transcription was applied to roughly 0.45 to 1 ug RNA. By means of immunoSEQ multiplex PCR, TCR beta CDR3 spanning 54 Vbeta and 13 Jbeta underwent amplification. TCRdb re-called the immunoSEQ multiplex PCR reads with MiXCR, one entry per CDR3 protein. The sample holds almost 450,000 distinct CDR3 sequences, about 85% seen once. This CDR3 comprises 16 residues. Germline CDR1 and CDR2: KGHSH and LQKENI. V lost 3 bases and J lost 9, with 22 bases in between. Sequencing targeted TCR beta in blood CD8+ and CD4+ T cells.

The material sequenced was CD8+ T cells from PBMCs. The sequence was obtained from a human donor with multiple sclerosis. The chain is built from TRBV18 and TRBJ2-3; D may correspond to TRBD1 or TRBD2 (5 bases each). As DNA, the CDR3 is TGTGCCAGCTCACCCTACTCGACAGTCGGGGATTGGACGCAGTATTTT. Its protein product is CASSPYSTVGDWTQYF. The variable domain in full, with the rest retrieved from reference TRBV18 and TRBJ2-3, is NAGVMQNPRHLVRRRGQEARLRCSPMKGHSHVYWYRQLPEEGLKFMVYLQKENIIDESGMPKERFSAEFPKEGPSILRIQQVVRGDSAAYFCASSPYSTVGDWTQYFGPGTRLTVL.